The clone carrying this TCR beta chain was recorded many times. Its specificity is not known. The data derive from a study of CD8 T cells in ankylosing spondylitis. Study-level findings and limits: In ankylosing spondylitis patients, matched synovial fluid reportedly showed significant enrichment of disease-linked clones. The study identified a TCR beta motif of under ten highly homologous variants that appeared characteristic of ankylosing spondylitis blood.

MiXCR was run by TCRdb on the 5' RACE reads, yielding one entry per CDR3 protein. The sample carries about 200,000 distinct CDR3 sequences, more than 5.5% recorded once. This CDR3 is built from 14 residues. Germline CDR1 reads SGHDT; CDR2 reads YYEEEE. Trimming took off 1 base at V and 7 bases at J, with 12 bases between the two ends. The sample taken for sequencing was blood, either unsorted or a sorted T cell fraction (not recorded which). V and J are TRBV5-6 and TRBJ1-5, with D maybe TRBD1 (5 bases). The source of this sequence is a male donor with ankylosing spondylitis. For the CDR3, the DNA is TGTGCCAGCAGCTTGTATGCAGGGAAGCAGCCCCAGCATTTT. Translated: CASSLYAGKQPQHF.